Listed below are T cell receptor beta chains from one sample, sequenced in a study of blood T cell repertoires in COVID-19. Here immunoSEQ multiplex PCR was the method, and the copy in TCRdb shows in-frame clones only, minus some. In the table there are about 63,000 clones, around nine tenths of which are singletons. The sequencing input was peripheral blood. All receptors come from a woman older than 75 with acute or convalescent COVID-19. Both conserved end residues are part of each CDR3. Each record gives: clone size, D gene, CDR3 length, V gene, J gene, CDR3 DNA, CDR3 protein. The D gene is left open where the match is weak. A row's size may be missing; if present it is once, few, many or a size class.

>.|TRBD1|16|TRBV6-2/TRBV6-3|TRBJ1-1
TGTGCCAGCAGTCGACCCGGGACAGGGGGCCACACTGAAGCTTTCTTT
CASSRPGTGGHTEAFF
>few|.|14|TRBV5-1|TRBJ1-1
TGCGCCAGCAGTACCCAAGGGGAGAACACTGAAGCTTTCTTT
CASSTQGENTEAFF
>.|TRBD1|14|TRBV11-2|TRBJ1-1
TGTGCCAGCAGCTTGTTCCAGGGGGTCCCTGAAGCTTTCTTT
CASSLFQGVPEAFF
>.|.|16|TRBV7-9|TRBJ1-4
TGTGCCAGCAGCGGGAGATGGGGAGCAACTAATGAAAAACTGTTTTTT
CASSGRWGATNEKLFF
>.|.|13|TRBV19|TRBJ1-5
TGTGCCAGTAGCAGTATCGGCAATCAGCCCCAGCATTTT
CASSSIGNQPQHF
>.|TRBD2|15|TRBV5-1|TRBJ2-5
TGCGCCAGCAGCTCCGGCGGGGGGGCCTTAGAGACCCAGTACTTC
CASSSGGGALETQYF
>once|TRBD1|13|TRBV2|TRBJ1-2
TGTGCCAGCAACGACAGGGAACCCCCGGGCTACACCTTC
CASNDREPPGYTF
>.|TRBD1|15|TRBV19|TRBJ1-5
TGTGCCACCCGACAGGGGGCGGGTAGCAATCAGCCCCAGCATTTT
CATRQGAGSNQPQHF
>.|.|12|TRBV6-5|TRBJ1-1
TGTGCCAGCAGTTACGGTCGGGCTGAAGCTTTCTTT
CASSYGRAEAFF
>.|.|15|TRBV10-2|TRBJ2-7
TGCGCCAGCAGTGAGTCCGGGGGAGCTCGCTACGAGCAGTACTTC
CASSESGGARYEQYF
>.|.|15|TRBV6-6|TRBJ1-5
TGTGCCAGCAGTTTCACCACAGGCTCCGGTCAGCCCCAGCATTTT
CASSFTTGSGQPQHF
>.|.|14|TRBV7-9|TRBJ2-7
TGTGCCAGCACCCGGGACACTTTCCCCTACGAGCAGTACTTC
CASTRDTFPYEQYF
>.|TRBD2|17|TRBV27|TRBJ2-1
TGTGCCAGCAGTGTCCCGGGACTAGCGAAAAGGGTCGATGAGCAGTTCTTC
CASSVPGLAKRVDEQFF